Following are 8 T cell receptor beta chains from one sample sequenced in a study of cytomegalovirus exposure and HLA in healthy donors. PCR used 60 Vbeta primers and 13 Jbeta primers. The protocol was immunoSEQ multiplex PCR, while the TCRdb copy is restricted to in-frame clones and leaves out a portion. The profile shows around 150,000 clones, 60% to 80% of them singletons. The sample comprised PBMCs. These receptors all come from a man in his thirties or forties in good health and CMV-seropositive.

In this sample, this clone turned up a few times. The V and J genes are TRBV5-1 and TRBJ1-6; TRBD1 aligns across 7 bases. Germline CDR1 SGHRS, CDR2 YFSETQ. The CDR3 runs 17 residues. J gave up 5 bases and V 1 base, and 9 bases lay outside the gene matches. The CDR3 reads CASSLSPTGSNNSPLHF. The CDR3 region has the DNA TGCGCCAGCAGCTTGTCCCCGACAGGGTCTAATAATTCACCCCTCCACTTT. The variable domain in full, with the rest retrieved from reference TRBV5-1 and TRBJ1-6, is KAGVTQTPRYLIKTRGQQVTLSCSPISGHRSVSWYQQTPGQGLQFLFEYFSETQRNKGNFPGRFSGRQFSNSRSEMNVSTLELGDSALYLCASSLSPTGSNNSPLHFGNGTRLTVT.

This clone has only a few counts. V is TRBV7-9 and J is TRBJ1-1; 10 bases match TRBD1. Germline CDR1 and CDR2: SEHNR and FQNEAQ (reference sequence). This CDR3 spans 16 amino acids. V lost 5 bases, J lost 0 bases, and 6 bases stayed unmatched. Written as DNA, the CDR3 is TGTGCCAGCAGCCCCGGGACAGGGGCTTTGAACACTGAAGCTTTCTTT. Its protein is CASSPGTGALNTEAFF.

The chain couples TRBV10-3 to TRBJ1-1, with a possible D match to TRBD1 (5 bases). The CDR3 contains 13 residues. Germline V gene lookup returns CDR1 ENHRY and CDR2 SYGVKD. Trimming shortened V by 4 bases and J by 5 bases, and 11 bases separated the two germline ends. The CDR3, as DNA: TGTGCCATCAGTGGACAGCAAGGGACTGAAGCTTTCTTT. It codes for CAISGQQGTEAFF.

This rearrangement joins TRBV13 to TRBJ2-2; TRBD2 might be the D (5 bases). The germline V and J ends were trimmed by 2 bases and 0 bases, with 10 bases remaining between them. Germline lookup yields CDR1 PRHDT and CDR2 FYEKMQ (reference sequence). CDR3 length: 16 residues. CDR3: CASSLSPGTNTGELFF. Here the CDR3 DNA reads TGTGCCAGCAGCTTATCTCCGGGGACGAACACCGGGGAGCTGTTTTTT.

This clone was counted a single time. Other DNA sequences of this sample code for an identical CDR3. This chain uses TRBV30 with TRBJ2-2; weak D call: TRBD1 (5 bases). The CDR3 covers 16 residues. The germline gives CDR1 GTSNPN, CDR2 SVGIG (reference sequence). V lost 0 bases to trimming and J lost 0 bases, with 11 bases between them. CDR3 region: CAWSVQGRANTGELFF. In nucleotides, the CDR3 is TGTGCCTGGAGTGTACAAGGCAGGGCGAACACCGGGGAGCTGTTTTTT.

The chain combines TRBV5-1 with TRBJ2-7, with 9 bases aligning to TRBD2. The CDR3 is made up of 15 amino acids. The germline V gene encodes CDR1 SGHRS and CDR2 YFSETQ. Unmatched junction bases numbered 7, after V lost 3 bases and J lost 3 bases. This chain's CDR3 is CASSSRAGGLYEQYF. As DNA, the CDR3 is TGCGCCAGCAGCTCGCGAGCGGGGGGCCTCTACGAGCAGTACTTC.

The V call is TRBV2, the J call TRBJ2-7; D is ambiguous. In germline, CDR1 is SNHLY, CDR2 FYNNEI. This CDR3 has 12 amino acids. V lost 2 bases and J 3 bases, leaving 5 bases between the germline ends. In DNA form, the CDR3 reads TGTGCCAGCAGTGAATTCTACTACGAGCAGTACTTC. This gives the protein CASSEFYYEQYF.

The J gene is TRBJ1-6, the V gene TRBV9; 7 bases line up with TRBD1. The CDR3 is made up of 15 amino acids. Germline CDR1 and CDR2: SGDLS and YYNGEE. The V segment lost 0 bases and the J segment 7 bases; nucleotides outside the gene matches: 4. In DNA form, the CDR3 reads TGTGCCAGCAGCGTAGAGGGGGCTAGAAATTCACCCCTCCACTTT. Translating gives CASSVEGARNSPLHF.